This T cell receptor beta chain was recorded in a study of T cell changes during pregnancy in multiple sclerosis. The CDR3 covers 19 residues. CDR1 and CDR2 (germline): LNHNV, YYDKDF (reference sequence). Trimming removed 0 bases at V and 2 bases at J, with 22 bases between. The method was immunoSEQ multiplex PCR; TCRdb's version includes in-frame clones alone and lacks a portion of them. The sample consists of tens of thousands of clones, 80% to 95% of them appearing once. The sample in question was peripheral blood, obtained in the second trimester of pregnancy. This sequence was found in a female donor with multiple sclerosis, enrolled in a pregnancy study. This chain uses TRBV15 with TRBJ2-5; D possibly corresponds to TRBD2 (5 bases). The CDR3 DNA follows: TGTGCCACCAGCAGAGATTTGCGTGGAGCTAGAGGAGGTCAAGAGACCCAGTACTTC. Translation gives CATSRDLRGARGGQETQYF.